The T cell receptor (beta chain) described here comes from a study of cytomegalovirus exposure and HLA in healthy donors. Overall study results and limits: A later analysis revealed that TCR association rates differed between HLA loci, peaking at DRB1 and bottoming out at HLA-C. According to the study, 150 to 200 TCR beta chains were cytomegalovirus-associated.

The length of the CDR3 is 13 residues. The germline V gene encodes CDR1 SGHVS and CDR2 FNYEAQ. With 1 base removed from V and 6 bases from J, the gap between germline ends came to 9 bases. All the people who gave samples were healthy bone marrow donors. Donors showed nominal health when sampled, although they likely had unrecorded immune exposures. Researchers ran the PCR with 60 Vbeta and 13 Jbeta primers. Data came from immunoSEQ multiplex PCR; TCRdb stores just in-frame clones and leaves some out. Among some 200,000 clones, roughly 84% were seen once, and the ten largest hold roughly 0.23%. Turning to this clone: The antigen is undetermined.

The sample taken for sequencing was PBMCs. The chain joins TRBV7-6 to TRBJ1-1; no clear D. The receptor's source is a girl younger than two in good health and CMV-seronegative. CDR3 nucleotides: TGTGCCAGCAGCTTAGTTGACGGGTCTGAAGCTTTCTTT. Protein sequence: CASSLVDGSEAFF.